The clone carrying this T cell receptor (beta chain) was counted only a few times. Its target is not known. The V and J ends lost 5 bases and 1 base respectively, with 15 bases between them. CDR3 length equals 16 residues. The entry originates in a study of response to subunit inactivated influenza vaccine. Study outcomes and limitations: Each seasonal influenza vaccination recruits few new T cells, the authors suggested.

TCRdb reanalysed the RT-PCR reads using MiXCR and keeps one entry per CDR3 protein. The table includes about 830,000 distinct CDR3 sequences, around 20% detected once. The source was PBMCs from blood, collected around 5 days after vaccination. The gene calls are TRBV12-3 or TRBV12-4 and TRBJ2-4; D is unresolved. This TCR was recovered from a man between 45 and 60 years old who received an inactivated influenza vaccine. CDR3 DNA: TGTGCCAGCAGTCCAGACAACCTTTTGGCCAAAAACATTCAGTACTTC. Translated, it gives CASSPDNLLAKNIQYF.